This T cell receptor (beta chain) came from a study of graft-versus-host responses after intestinal transplantation. Study-level findings and limits: Detection of GvH clones occurred in recipient marrow, and some had their first appearance in ileum or blood.

The V gene's germline CDR1 is MNHNS and CDR2 SASEGT. This CDR3 is built from 16 residues. The J segment lost 1 base and the V segment lost 4 bases, leaving 2 bases of the junction unmatched. A word on this clone: The antigen is undetermined.

Clones were sequenced by immunoSEQ multiplex PCR, and TCRdb holds only the in-frame ones, with some missing. The data hold about 88,000 clones, with roughly 90% observed a single time. The receptor's source is a human donor who was the organ donor for an intestinal transplant. Sequences were derived from unstimulated CD4+ T cells sorted from spleen or lymph node cells, sampled before transplant. This sequence joins TRBV6-1 and TRBJ2-3; 13 nucleotides agree with TRBD2. As DNA, the CDR3 is TGTGCCAGCAGTGTAGGACTAGCGGGGGGCACAGATACGCAGTATTTT. Protein sequence: CASSVGLAGGTDTQYF.